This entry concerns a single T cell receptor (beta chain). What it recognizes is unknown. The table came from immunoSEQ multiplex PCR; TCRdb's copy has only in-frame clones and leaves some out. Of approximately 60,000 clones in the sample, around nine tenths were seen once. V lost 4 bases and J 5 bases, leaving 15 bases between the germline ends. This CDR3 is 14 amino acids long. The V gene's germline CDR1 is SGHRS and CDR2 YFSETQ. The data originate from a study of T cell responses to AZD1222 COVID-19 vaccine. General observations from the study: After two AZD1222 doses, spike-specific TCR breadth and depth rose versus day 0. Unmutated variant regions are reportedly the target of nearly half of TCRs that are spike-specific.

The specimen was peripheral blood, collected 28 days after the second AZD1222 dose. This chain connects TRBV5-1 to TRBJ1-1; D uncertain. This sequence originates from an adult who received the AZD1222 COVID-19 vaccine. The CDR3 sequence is CASSPTTLRTEAFF. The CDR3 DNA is TGCGCCAGCAGCCCGACGACGCTAAGGACTGAAGCTTTCTTT.